A selection of T cell receptor beta chains follows, all from one sample in a study of shared clonotypes between healthy human individuals. The protocol was immunoSEQ multiplex PCR, while the TCRdb copy is restricted to in-frame clones and leaves out a portion. The table includes hundreds of thousands of clones, 74% detected once. Source material: memory CD4+ T cells sorted from blood. The receptors were sampled from a young man in good health. Each CDR3 is given without its conserved first and last residue.

cdr3_aa,j_call,v_call
ASSPGWGSNQPQH,TRBJ1-5,TRBV6-5
ASHSTTEAF,TRBJ1-1,TRBV28
ASSENERGTQY,TRBJ2-3,TRBV6-4
ASSVFQKEQY,TRBJ2-7,TRBV6-1
ASSSPGQATYEQY,TRBJ2-7,TRBV28
ASSLLAGPGDTQY,TRBJ2-3,TRBV7-3
ASRQDRAGHYEQY,TRBJ2-7,TRBV27
ASSTTDYEQY,TRBJ2-7,TRBV2
ASSLARTSGFQETQY,TRBJ2-5,TRBV7-8
ASSQVASGRYSYEQY,TRBJ2-7,TRBV14